Listed here is a single TCR beta chain. Its antigen is as yet unknown. Germline CDR1 SGHDN, CDR2 FVKESK. This CDR3 has 18 amino acids. These data originate in a study of CXCR3-negative and CXCR3-positive naive CD8 T cells. It was by 5' RACE with UMI labels that the TRB cDNA libraries were prepared. TCRdb reprocessed the 5' RACE reads and keeps a single row for each CDR3 protein, giving no DNA. With about 120,000 distinct CDR3 sequences in the sample, the ten largest clones hold about 0.34%. The sorting of each CD8+ T cell subset was done in triplicate, at under 350,000 cells each. General study results and limits: CXCR3-positive naive cells carried more hydrophobic TRB CDR3s than CXCR3-negative naive cells did. Each naive subset displayed comparably high diversity, whereas memory CD8+ cells displayed much lower diversity.

This clonotype was sampled from a human donor in good health. Some clones in this sample may be carry-over from other donors' samples. Sequences were obtained from naive CXCR3+ CD8+ T cells from blood. Indicated subset: CD45RO-CCR7+CD27+CD95- naive CD8+ T cells expressing CXCR3 (TNR3+). The chain employs TRBV14 and TRBJ2-1; the TCRdb D gene call, TRBD2, has no DNA to confirm it. CDR3 region: CASSLRPPTSGRANEQFF.